This TCR beta chain was identified in a study of cytotoxic CD8 clonotypes in ibrutinib-treated CLL. Looking at the study overall: Across samples, productive templates numbered over 200,000 and productive rearrangements reached 75,000 to 100,000 on average.

Repertoires were generated with immunoSEQ multiplex PCR, while TCRdb's copy carries only in-frame clones and drops some. The table has some 140,000 clones, approximately 90% seen once; the top ten hold less than 14%. CDR1 MNHEY and CDR2 SMNVEV come from the germline V gene (reference sequence). With 3 bases removed from V and 3 bases from J, the gap between germline ends came to 15 bases. The CDR3 runs 15 residues. The clonotype was recovered from a human donor with chronic lymphocytic leukemia. The chain links TRBV27 to TRBJ2-7, with D unclear. The source was PBMCs, collected after 12 months of ibrutinib treatment. The CDR3 DNA sequence: TGTGCCAGCAGTTTGAAGGTAACGTCGGTCTACGAGCAGTACTTC. Its protein product is CASSLKVTSVYEQYF.